The next 21 T cell receptor beta chains were all read from a single sample in a study of blood T cell repertoires in COVID-19. Only in-frame clones appear in the TCRdb table, and some are missing; sequencing was by immunoSEQ multiplex PCR. The table lists 200,000 to 250,000 clones, more than 80% of them singletons. Sequencing used PBMCs or T cells enriched from blood (not recorded which). These receptors all come from a man in his 60s who had recovered from COVID-19.

V gene TRBV5-1 combines with J gene TRBJ2-1; tentative D call: TRBD2 (6 bases). Germline V gives CDR1 SGHRS, CDR2 YFSETQ. Trimming pared 5 bases from V and 7 bases from J, leaving 13 bases between. This CDR3 is built from 13 residues. For the CDR3, the DNA is TGCGCCAGCAGTCACCCTGGGGGGAATGAGCAGTTCTTC. Translating it yields CASSHPGGNEQFF. Complete variable domain (other parts from reference TRBV5-1 and TRBJ2-1): KAGVTQTPRYLIKTRGQQVTLSCSPISGHRSVSWYQQTPGQGLQFLFEYFSETQRNKGNFPGRFSGRQFSNSRSEMNVSTLELGDSALYLCASSHPGGNEQFFGPGTRLTVL.

The chain employs TRBV19 and TRBJ2-3, with a tentative D call TRBD1 (5 bases). Trimming removed 6 bases from V and 4 bases from J, with 17 bases in between. CDR1 and CDR2 (germline): LNHDA, SQIVND (reference sequence). The CDR3 consists of 15 residues. CDR3 in amino acids: CASRNVRGTSDTQYF. The CDR3 DNA reads TGTGCCAGTAGGAATGTAAGGGGTACCTCAGATACGCAGTATTTT.

The chain combines TRBV7-8 with TRBJ1-1; 8 bases match TRBD1. Germline CDR1 SGHVS, CDR2 FQNEAQ. V lost 3 bases, J lost 4 bases, and 7 bases stayed unmatched. The CDR3 length is 15 residues. The CDR3 DNA reads as TGTGCCAGCAGCTTTGATCCCAGGGGGCCCACTGAAGCTTTCTTT. It translates to CASSFDPRGPTEAFF.

The gene calls are TRBV2 and TRBJ1-2; D gene ambiguous. CDR1 is SNHLY and CDR2 is FYNNEI in the germline V gene. The CDR3 is made up of 13 amino acids. Trimming removed 4 bases at V and 6 bases at J, with 12 bases between. The CDR3 sequence: CASSGRPADGYTF. DNA of the CDR3: TGTGCCAGCAGTGGGCGGCCAGCAGATGGCTACACCTTC.

The chain uses TRBV19 and TRBJ1-2; 9 bases fit TRBD1. In germline, CDR1 is LNHDA, CDR2 SQIVND (reference sequence). The CDR3 runs to 14 residues. The ends lost 5 bases at V and 7 bases at J; junction bases unmatched: 8. The CDR3 nucleotides are TGTGCCAGTAGTTTCCCGGACAGGGGCCTTGGCTACACCTTC. Amino acid sequence: CASSFPDRGLGYTF.

This clone appeared a single time. This rearrangement joins TRBV5-1 to TRBJ2-3; 15 bases fit TRBD2. The trim removed 4 bases at V and 0 bases at J, leaving 9 bases unmatched. This CDR3 is built from 19 residues. Germline CDR1 SGHRS, CDR2 YFSETQ. The CDR3, as DNA: TGCGCCAGCAGCAGGACGGGACTAGCGGGGGGTAAAAGCACAGATACGCAGTATTTT. Translated, it gives CASSRTGLAGGKSTDTQYF.

The V call is TRBV19, the J call TRBJ1-5; 9 nucleotides align to TRBD1. Looked up from germline, CDR1 is LNHDA and CDR2 is SQIVND (reference sequence). The CDR3 is 14 amino acids. The trim removed 8 bases at V and 7 bases at J, leaving 9 bases unmatched. CDR3 in amino acids: CASVLTGGNQPQHF. As DNA, the CDR3 is TGTGCCAGTGTTTTGACAGGGGGGAACCAGCCCCAGCATTTT.

The rearrangement uses TRBV7-9 and TRBJ1-2; unclear D gene. Trimming cost V 3 bases and J 0 bases, with 5 bases left between them. CDR1 and CDR2 from the germline V gene are SEHNR and FQNEAQ (reference sequence). The CDR3 has 13 amino acids. The CDR3 is CASSFQANYGYTF. In nucleotides, the CDR3 is TGTGCCAGCAGCTTCCAGGCTAACTATGGCTACACCTTC.

This clone was seen more than once but under ten times. This sequence joins TRBV5-1 and TRBJ1-2; perhaps TRBD1 as D (5 bases). Germline V lookup: CDR1 SGHRS, CDR2 YFSETQ. The germline V and J ends were trimmed by 0 bases and 4 bases, with 10 bases remaining between them. The CDR3 totals 14 residues. CDR3 region: CASSLALGVYGYTF. CDR3 coding DNA: TGCGCCAGCAGCTTGGCCCTAGGGGTCTATGGCTACACCTTC.

The chain has TRBV5-6 and TRBJ2-7; D is ambiguous. Germline V gene sequence: CDR1 SGHDT, CDR2 YYEEEE. Trimming removed 4 bases from V and 5 bases from J, with 7 bases in between. This CDR3 is built from 11 residues. The chain's CDR3 is CASSQLDEQYF. The CDR3 DNA is TGTGCCAGCAGCCAACTGGACGAGCAGTACTTC.

V is TRBV5-1 and J is TRBJ1-2; no definite D call. The V end lost 0 bases, the J end lost 4 bases, and 13 bases lay between the germline ends. The germline gives CDR1 SGHRS, CDR2 YFSETQ. CDR3 size: 15 residues. DNA for the CDR3: TGCGCCAGCAGCTTGGATTCAGCGGCTCGCTATGGCTACACCTTC. This gives the protein CASSLDSAARYGYTF.

This clone was seen a few times. The V gene is TRBV2, the J gene TRBJ1-2; TRBD1 is a possible D gene (5 bases). The CDR3 runs 15 residues. V was shortened by 2 bases and J by 4 bases, with 14 bases between the two germline ends. The germline V gene encodes CDR1 SNHLY and CDR2 FYNNEI. DNA of the CDR3: TGTGCCAGCAGTGAAAATGCAGGGAGGGGCTATGGCTACACCTTC. Translation: CASSENAGRGYGYTF.

The V and J genes are TRBV29-1 and TRBJ2-1; TRBD2 matches at 7 bases. The CDR3 sequence is 13 residues long. Germline V gene data show CDR1 as SQVTM and CDR2 as ANQGSEA. The J segment lost 7 bases and the V segment lost 4 bases, leaving 7 bases of the junction unmatched. DNA of the CDR3: TGCAGCGTTGCGGCTAGCGGCAGTAATGAGCAGTTCTTC. Protein: CSVAASGSNEQFF.

The V gene is TRBV10-1, the J gene TRBJ1-2; D unresolved. Trimming removed 3 bases at V and 8 bases at J, with 13 bases between. The CDR3 consists of 13 residues. The germline V gene encodes CDR1 WNHNN and CDR2 SYGVQD (reference sequence). CDR3 sequence: CASSDAISGGYTF. The CDR3 coding sequence is TGCGCCAGCAGTGATGCCATCTCTGGCGGCTACACCTTC.

The chain has TRBV5-1 and TRBJ2-7; 12 bases map to TRBD2. Germline V lookup: CDR1 SGHRS, CDR2 YFSETQ. The CDR3 length is 15 residues. Unmatched junction bases numbered 5, after V lost 4 bases and J lost 3 bases. The DNA for the CDR3 is TGCGCCAGCAGCCTCGGGACTAGCGGGCTCTACGAGCAGTACTTC. This gives the protein CASSLGTSGLYEQYF.

V gene TRBV4-3 combines with J gene TRBJ1-2, with D maybe TRBD1 (5 bases). V lost 1 base and J lost 8, with 8 bases in between. The CDR3 runs 12 residues. The germline V gene has CDR1 LGHNA and CDR2 YSLEER. The CDR3 region is CASSQGGWGYTF. In nucleotides, the CDR3 is TGCGCCAGCAGCCAAGGGGGCTGGGGCTACACCTTC.

The chain links TRBV19 to TRBJ1-5; unclear D gene. CDR3 length equals 15 residues. The V end was cut by 7 bases, the J end by 4 bases, with 17 bases between. Germline CDR1 reads LNHDA; CDR2 reads SQIVND (reference sequence). CDR3 loop: CASTFEGAGNQPQHF. CDR3 nucleotides: TGTGCCAGTACGTTTGAGGGCGCGGGAAATCAGCCCCAGCATTTT.

V gene TRBV3-1 (or the pseudogene TRBV3-2) combines with J gene TRBJ2-5, with TRBD1 matching 8 bases. Germline V lookup: CDR1 LGHDT, CDR2 YNNKEL (reference sequence). After removal of 4 bases from V and 5 bases from J, the junction contained 12 bases not matched to a gene. The CDR3 is made up of 16 amino acids. The CDR3 loop reads CASSPSAGTGQETQYF. The CDR3 coding sequence is TGTGCCAGCAGCCCCTCTGCCGGGACAGGACAGGAGACCCAGTACTTC.

This clone was seen a handful of times. J is TRBJ1-4 and V is TRBV7-8; possible D gene TRBD1, 6 bases. This CDR3 has 15 amino acids. The V end was cut by 1 base, the J end by 5 bases, with 11 bases between. The germline CDR1 and CDR2 sequences are SGHVS and FQNEAQ. The chain's CDR3 is CASSLGQGRNEKLFF. In DNA, the CDR3 is TGTGCCAGCAGCTTAGGTCAGGGGCGGAATGAAAAACTGTTTTTT.

This clone has only a few counts. CDR3 nucleotides: TGTGCCACCGGAGGCCTCTCTGGGGCCAACGTCCTGACTTTC. Protein sequence: CATGGLSGANVLTF. V is TRBV24-1 and J is TRBJ2-6; perhaps TRBD2 as D (5 bases). Trimming left V 9 bases short and J 0 bases short, with 8 bases between. CDR1 is KGHDR, CDR2 SFDVKD, per germline. This CDR3 contains 14 residues.

A word on this clone: With a much larger clone just one base away, this may be a read error. This chain links TRBV5-6 with TRBJ1-5; tentatively, D is TRBD1 (5 bases). Trimming left V 0 bases short and J 2 bases short, with 6 bases between. CDR1 is SGHDT, CDR2 YYEEEE, per germline. CDR3 length: 14 amino acids. CDR3 coding DNA: TGTGCCAGCAGCTTGGTAGGGGGCAATCAGCCCCAGCATTTT. It translates to CASSLVGGNQPQHF.